The source of this T cell receptor (beta chain) is a study of shared clonotypes between healthy human individuals. Study results and caveats: Rarefaction indicated that sorted-subset sequencing remained incomplete although depth was large.

The test was conducted at deep level. The method was immunoSEQ multiplex PCR; TCRdb's version includes in-frame clones alone and lacks a portion of them. The table shows roughly 1.4 million clones, with around 98.5% occurring only once. V lost 7 bases and J lost 5, with 17 bases in between. Germline-derived CDR1 and CDR2 are MGHRA and YSYEKL. This CDR3 is 14 amino acids long. Remarks on this clone: Its antigen is still unknown.

Input material: naive CD4+ T cells sorted from blood. Described subset: CD45RA+ positively selected. The genes are TRBV4-1 and TRBJ2-5; tentative D call: TRBD2 (6 bases). The clonotype was recovered from a man younger than 40 in good health. DNA for the CDR3: TGCGCCAGCATTGGGCAGCATGGGGGGGAGACCCAGTACTTC. Translating gives CASIGQHGGETQYF.